Following are 13 T cell receptor beta chains from one sample sequenced in a study of blood T cells in healthy people across ages. The second PCR ran roughly 7 to 12 cycles with a sample-barcoded 5' primer and J-beta primers. TCRdb reanalysed the 5' RACE reads using MiXCR and keeps one entry per CDR3 protein. The table shows roughly 640,000 distinct CDR3 sequences, with approximately 30% occurring only once. Sequencing was performed on blood. The receptors were sampled from an elderly woman in good health.

V and J are TRBV20-1 and TRBJ1-1, with TRBD1 as a possible D gene (5 bases). Germline V lookup: CDR1 DFQATT, CDR2 SNEGSKA (reference sequence). The CDR3 length is 14 residues. V lost 5 bases to trimming and J lost 4 bases, with 17 bases between them. CDR3 sequence reads: CSAGQGAGPTEAFF. The CDR3 DNA reads as TGCAGTGCTGGCCAGGGTGCGGGCCCCACTGAAGCTTTCTTT.

This clonotype was detected many times. The genes are TRBV3-1 and TRBJ2-5; 8 nucleotides line up with TRBD2. Germline-derived CDR1 and CDR2 are LGHDT and YNNKEL (reference sequence). The CDR3 length is 15 residues. Trimming at V came to 4 bases and at J to 7 bases, leaving 11 bases not matched to a gene. In DNA, the CDR3 is TGTGCCAGCAGCCCTCAGGCGGGGGGCTACGGGACCCAGTACTTC. Protein sequence: CASSPQAGGYGTQYF.

This clonotype was counted once. The chain uses TRBV7-9 and TRBJ2-5, with 13 nucleotides matching TRBD2. Trimming cost V 5 bases and J 11 bases; bases outside gene matches: 8. Germline V CDR1 and CDR2: SEHNR, FQNEAQ (reference sequence). The CDR3 has 14 residues. Here the CDR3 reads CASSPWTSGGVQYF. The CDR3 nucleotides are TGTGCCAGCAGCCCTTGGACTAGCGGGGGAGTGCAGTACTTC. The full variable domain, its missing parts supplied by reference TRBV7-9 and TRBJ2-5, is DTGVSQNPRHKITKRGQNVTFRCDPISEHNRLYWYRQTLGQGPEFLTYFQNEAQLEKSRLLSDRFSAERPKGSFSTLEIQRTEQGDSAMYLCASSPWTSGGVQYFGPGTRLLVL.

This clonotype was recorded at least ten times. The V and J genes are TRBV7-2 and TRBJ2-4; 7 nucleotides line up with TRBD1. Germline V gene data show CDR1 as SGHTA and CDR2 as FQGNSA. The CDR3 has 14 amino acids. V lost 6 bases and J lost 1; bases outside the gene matches: 3. The CDR3 protein is CASRLQGAKNIQYF. For the CDR3, the DNA is TGTGCCAGCAGATTACAGGGGGCCAAAAACATTCAGTACTTC.

The chain employs TRBV28 and TRBJ1-4; a possible D gene is TRBD1 (5 bases). This CDR3 spans 14 amino acids. Per the germline V gene, CDR1 is MDHEN and CDR2 is SYDVKM. The ends were cut back, 7 bases at V and 7 bases at J, with 16 bases in the middle. CDR3 DNA sequence: TGTGCCAGCACCCCCCCGGGACCGACTGAAAAACTGTTTTTT. It codes for CASTPPGPTEKLFF.

The chain carries TRBV6-5 and TRBJ2-5, with D hard to call. The J call is uncertain, as TRBJ2-7 better fits the DNA end. CDR1 MNHEY and CDR2 SVGAGI come from the germline V gene. The CDR3 totals 13 residues. The DNA of the CDR3 is TGTGCCAGCAGTTATTTAGGGCCCTACGAGCAGTACTTC. Translated: CASSYLGPYEQYF.

This rearrangement joins TRBV7-9 to TRBJ2-5; D remains ambiguous. Germline V CDR1 and CDR2: SEHNR, FQNEAQ (reference sequence). The CDR3 is 14 residues long. V lost 5 bases, J lost 2 bases, and 12 bases lay in between. The chain's CDR3 is CASSPRDGQETQYF. The CDR3 region has the DNA TGTGCCAGCAGCCCCAGAGACGGACAAGAGACCCAGTACTTC.

CDR3 nucleotide sequence: TGTGCCAGCAGCGTAGATGTAATCCCCTACAATGAGCAGTACTTC. Its protein product is CASSVDVIPYNEQYF. The V and J genes are TRBV9 and TRBJ2-1; D remains ambiguous. With the DNA end fitting TRBJ2-7 better, the J assignment may be wrong. From germline, CDR1 is SGDLS and CDR2 YYNGEE. The CDR3 length is 15 residues.

This clonotype was observed many times. The V gene is TRBV3-1, the J gene TRBJ2-1; D remains ambiguous. Germline CDR1 and CDR2: LGHDT and YNNKEL (reference sequence). This CDR3 is built from 14 residues. With 1 base removed from V and 6 bases from J, the gap between germline ends came to 10 bases. The CDR3 nucleotides read TGTGCCAGCAGCCAAGGTCTTCCCCCCAATGAGCAGTTCTTC. Amino acid sequence: CASSQGLPPNEQFF.

In its sample, this clonotype was seen many times. The CDR3 coding sequence is TGTGCCAGCAGTCAGACTAGCGGTGTTACAGTGCAGTTCTTC. This encodes CASSQTSGVTVQFF. The J gene is TRBJ2-1, the V gene TRBV6-2 or TRBV6-3, with 9 positions matching TRBD2. Germline V gene lookup returns CDR1 MNHEY and CDR2 SVGEGT. With 5 bases clipped from V and 12 bases from J, the junction kept 11 bases outside the gene matches. This CDR3 spans 14 amino acids.

This clonotype was recorded at least ten times. The chain combines TRBV27 with TRBJ2-1; TRBD1 aligns across 8 bases. This CDR3 has 15 amino acids. Germline V CDR1 and CDR2: MNHEY, SMNVEV (reference sequence). Unmatched junction bases numbered 10, after V lost 3 bases and J lost 9 bases. The CDR3 region is CASSFLDRVMGEQFF. CDR3 nucleotides: TGTGCCAGCAGTTTCCTGGACAGGGTAATGGGTGAGCAGTTCTTC.

For this clonotype: A read error may be the cause here, since a much bigger clone is one base away. This chain links TRBV5-8 with TRBJ2-1; 7 bases align to TRBD2. The CDR3 totals 15 residues. The germline gives CDR1 SGHTS, CDR2 YDEGEE. In DNA form, the CDR3 reads TGTGGCAGCAGCACCGGACTAGTTTCCTACAATGAGCAGTTCTTC. Its protein is CGSSTGLVSYNEQFF.

This clonotype was observed many times. The chain links TRBV20-1 to TRBJ1-4, with 9 bases fitting TRBD1. V lost 3 bases and J lost 8; bases outside the gene matches: 4. Germline CDR1 reads DFQATT; CDR2 reads SNEGSKA (reference sequence). The CDR3 covers 13 residues. CDR3 loop: CSARRTGVEKLFF. DNA of the CDR3: TGCAGTGCTAGGCGGACAGGGGTCGAAAAACTGTTTTTT.